This T cell receptor (beta chain) originates from a study of response to subunit inactivated influenza vaccine. The CDR3 sequence is 14 residues long. CDR1 is DFQATT, CDR2 SNEGSKA, per germline (reference sequence). TCRdb reprocessed the RT-PCR reads via MiXCR and lists one record per CDR3 protein. The table records under 750,000 distinct CDR3 sequences, around 11% of them present only once. The source of this sequence is a middle-aged man who received an inactivated influenza vaccine. The chain has TRBV20-1 and TRBJ2-1, with a possible D match to TRBD1 (6 bases). The sequencing here drew on PBMCs from blood, taken on the day of vaccination. The CDR3 nucleotides read TGCAGCCCACGATTTGAGGACAGTTGGGTAAAAGCGTTCTTC. Amino acid sequence: CSPRFEDSWVKAFF.